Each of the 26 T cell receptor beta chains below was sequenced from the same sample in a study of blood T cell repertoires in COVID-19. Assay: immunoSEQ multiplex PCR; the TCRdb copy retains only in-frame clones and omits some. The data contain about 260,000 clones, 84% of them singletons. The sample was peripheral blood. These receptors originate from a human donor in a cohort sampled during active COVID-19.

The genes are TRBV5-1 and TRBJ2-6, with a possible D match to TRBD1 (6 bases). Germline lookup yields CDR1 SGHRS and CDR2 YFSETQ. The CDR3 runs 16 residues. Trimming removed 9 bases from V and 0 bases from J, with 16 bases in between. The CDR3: CAILPGEFSGANVLTF. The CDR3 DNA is TGCGCCATCCTCCCAGGGGAGTTCTCTGGGGCCAACGTCCTGACTTTC. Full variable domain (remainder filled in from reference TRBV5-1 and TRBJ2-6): KAGVTQTPRYLIKTRGQQVTLSCSPISGHRSVSWYQQTPGQGLQFLFEYFSETQRNKGNFPGRFSGRQFSNSRSEMNVSTLELGDSALYLCAILPGEFSGANVLTFGAGSRLTVL.

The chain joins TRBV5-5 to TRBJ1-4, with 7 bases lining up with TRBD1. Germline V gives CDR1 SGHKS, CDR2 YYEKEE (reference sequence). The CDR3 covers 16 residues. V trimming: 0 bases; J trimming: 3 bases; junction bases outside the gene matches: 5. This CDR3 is CASSLGRGRANEKLFF. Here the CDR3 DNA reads TGTGCCAGCAGCTTGGGAAGGGGGCGGGCTAATGAAAAACTGTTTTTT.

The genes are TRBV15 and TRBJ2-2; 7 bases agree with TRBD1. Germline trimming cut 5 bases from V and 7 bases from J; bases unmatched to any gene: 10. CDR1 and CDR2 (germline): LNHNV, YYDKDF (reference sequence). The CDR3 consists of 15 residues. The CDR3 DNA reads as TGTGCCACCAGCCTCGGGACAGCCGCGTTCGGGGAGCTGTTTTTT. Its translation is CATSLGTAAFGELFF.

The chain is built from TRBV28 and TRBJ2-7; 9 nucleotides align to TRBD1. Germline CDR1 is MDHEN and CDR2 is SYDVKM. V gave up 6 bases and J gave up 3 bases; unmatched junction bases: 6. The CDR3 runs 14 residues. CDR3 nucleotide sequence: TGTGCCAGCAGCCTGACGGACAGGGGCTACGAGCAGTACTTC. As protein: CASSLTDRGYEQYF.

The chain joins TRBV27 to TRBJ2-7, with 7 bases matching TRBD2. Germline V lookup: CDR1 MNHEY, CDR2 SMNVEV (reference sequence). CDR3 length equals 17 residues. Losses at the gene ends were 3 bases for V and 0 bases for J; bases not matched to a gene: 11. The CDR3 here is CASSFLDAGRSSYEQYF. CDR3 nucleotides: TGTGCCAGCAGTTTCCTCGACGCCGGGAGGAGCTCCTACGAGCAGTACTTC.

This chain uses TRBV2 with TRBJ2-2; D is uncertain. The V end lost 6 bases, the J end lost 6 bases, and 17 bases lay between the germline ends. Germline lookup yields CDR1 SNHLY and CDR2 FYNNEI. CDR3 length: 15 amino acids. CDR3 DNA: TGTGCCAGCAGGGGCCCTACTCGGTTGGCCGGGGAGCTGTTTTTT. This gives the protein CASRGPTRLAGELFF.

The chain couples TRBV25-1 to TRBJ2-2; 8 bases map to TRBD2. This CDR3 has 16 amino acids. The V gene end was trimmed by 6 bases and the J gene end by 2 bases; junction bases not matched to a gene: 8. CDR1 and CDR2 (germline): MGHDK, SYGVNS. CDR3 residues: CASRVAGSANTGELFF. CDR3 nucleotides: TGTGCCAGCAGAGTAGCGGGGTCCGCAAACACCGGGGAGCTGTTTTTT.

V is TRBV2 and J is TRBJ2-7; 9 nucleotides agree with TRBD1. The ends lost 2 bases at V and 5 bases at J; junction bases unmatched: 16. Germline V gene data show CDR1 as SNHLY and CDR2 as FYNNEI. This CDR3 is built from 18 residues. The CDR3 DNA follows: TGTGCCAGCAGTGAACGGGGGGACAGGGATTTAGTCCCCCACGAGCAGTACTTC. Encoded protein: CASSERGDRDLVPHEQYF.

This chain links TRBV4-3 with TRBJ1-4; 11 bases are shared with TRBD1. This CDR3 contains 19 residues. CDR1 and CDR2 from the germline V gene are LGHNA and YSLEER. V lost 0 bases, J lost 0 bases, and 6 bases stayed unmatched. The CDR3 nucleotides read TGCGCCAGCAGCCAAGATGTTCTGGGACAGGGGGCAACTAATGAAAAACTGTTTTTT. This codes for CASSQDVLGQGATNEKLFF.

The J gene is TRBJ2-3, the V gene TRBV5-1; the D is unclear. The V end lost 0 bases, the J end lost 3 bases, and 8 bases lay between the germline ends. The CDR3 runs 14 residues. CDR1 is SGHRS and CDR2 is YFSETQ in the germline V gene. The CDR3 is CASSLDFETDTQYF. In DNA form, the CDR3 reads TGCGCCAGCAGCTTGGACTTTGAAACAGATACGCAGTATTTT.

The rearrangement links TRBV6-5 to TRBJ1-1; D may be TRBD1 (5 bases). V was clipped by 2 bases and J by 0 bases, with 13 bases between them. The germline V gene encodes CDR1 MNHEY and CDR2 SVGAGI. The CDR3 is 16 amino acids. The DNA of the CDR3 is TGTGCCAGCAGTTACGAGAAGGGGTCGGTGAACACTGAAGCTTTCTTT. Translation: CASSYEKGSVNTEAFF.

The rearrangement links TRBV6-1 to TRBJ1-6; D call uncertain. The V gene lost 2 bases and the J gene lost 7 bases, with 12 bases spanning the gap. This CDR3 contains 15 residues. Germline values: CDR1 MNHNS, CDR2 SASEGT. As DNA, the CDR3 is TGTGCCAGCAGTGAAATGGGAGGAACGAATTCACCCCTCCACTTT. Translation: CASSEMGGTNSPLHF.

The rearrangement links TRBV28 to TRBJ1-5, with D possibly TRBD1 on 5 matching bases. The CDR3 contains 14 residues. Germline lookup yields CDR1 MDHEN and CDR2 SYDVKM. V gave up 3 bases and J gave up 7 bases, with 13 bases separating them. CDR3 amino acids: CASSLIQVGQPQHF. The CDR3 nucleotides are TGTGCCAGCAGTTTGATACAGGTTGGACAGCCCCAGCATTTT. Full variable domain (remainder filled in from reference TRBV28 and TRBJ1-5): DVKVTQSSRYLVKRTGEKVFLECVQDMDHENMFWYRQDPGLGLRLIYFSYDVKMKEKGDIPEGYSVSREKKERFSLILESASTNQTSMYLCASSLIQVGQPQHFGDGTRLSIL.

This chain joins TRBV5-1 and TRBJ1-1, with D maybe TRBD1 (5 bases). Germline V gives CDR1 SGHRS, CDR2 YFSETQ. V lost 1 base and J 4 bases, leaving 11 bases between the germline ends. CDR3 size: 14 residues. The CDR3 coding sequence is TGCGCCAGCAGCTTGTATACCGGGGGCACTGAAGCTTTCTTT. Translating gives CASSLYTGGTEAFF.

CDR3 sequence: CSASIPSGRYVEQFF. CDR3 coding DNA: TGCAGTGCTAGTATACCTAGCGGGAGGTATGTTGAGCAGTTCTTC. The chain uses TRBV20-1 and TRBJ2-1, with 11 bases identical to TRBD2. This CDR3 region has 15 residues. The trim removed 3 bases at V and 9 bases at J, leaving 10 bases unmatched. From germline, CDR1 is DFQATT and CDR2 SNEGSKA (reference sequence).

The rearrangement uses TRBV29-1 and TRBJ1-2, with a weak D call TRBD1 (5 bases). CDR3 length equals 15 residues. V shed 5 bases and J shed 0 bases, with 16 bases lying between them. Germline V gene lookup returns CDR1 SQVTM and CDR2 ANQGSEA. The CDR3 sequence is CSVRGGGGTNYGYTF. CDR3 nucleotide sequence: TGCAGCGTTAGGGGCGGGGGAGGAACTAACTATGGCTACACCTTC.

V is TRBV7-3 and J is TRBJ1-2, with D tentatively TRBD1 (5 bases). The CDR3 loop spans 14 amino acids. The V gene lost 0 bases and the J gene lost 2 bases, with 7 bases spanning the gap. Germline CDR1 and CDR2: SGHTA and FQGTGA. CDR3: CASSLTPGNYGYTF. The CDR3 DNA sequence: TGTGCCAGCAGCTTAACTCCAGGGAACTATGGCTACACCTTC. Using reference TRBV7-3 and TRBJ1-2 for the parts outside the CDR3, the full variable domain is GAGVSQTPSNKVTEKGKYVELRCDPISGHTALYWYRQSLGQGPEFLIYFQGTGAADDSGLPNDRFFAVRPEGSVSTLKIQRTERGDSAVYLCASSLTPGNYGYTFGSGTRLTVV.

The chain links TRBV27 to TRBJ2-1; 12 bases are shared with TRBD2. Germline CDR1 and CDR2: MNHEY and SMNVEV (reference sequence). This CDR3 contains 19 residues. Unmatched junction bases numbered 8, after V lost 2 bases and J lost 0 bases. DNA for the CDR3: TGTGCCAGCAGTTTAAGACTAGCGGGAGCCTCTTTCTCCTACAATGAGCAGTTCTTC. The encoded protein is CASSLRLAGASFSYNEQFF.

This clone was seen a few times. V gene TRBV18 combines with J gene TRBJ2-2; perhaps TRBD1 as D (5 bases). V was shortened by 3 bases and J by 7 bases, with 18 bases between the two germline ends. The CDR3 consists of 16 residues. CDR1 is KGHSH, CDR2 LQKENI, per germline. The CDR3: CASSPVGAQRVGELFF. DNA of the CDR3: TGTGCCAGCTCACCTGTTGGGGCCCAACGGGTCGGGGAGCTGTTTTTT.

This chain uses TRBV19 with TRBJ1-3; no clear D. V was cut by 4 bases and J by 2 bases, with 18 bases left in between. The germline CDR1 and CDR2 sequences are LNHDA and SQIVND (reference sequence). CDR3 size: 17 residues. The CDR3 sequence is CASSKARNRQAGNTIYF. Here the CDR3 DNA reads TGTGCCAGTAGTAAGGCCCGAAATAGGCAGGCTGGAAACACCATATATTTT.

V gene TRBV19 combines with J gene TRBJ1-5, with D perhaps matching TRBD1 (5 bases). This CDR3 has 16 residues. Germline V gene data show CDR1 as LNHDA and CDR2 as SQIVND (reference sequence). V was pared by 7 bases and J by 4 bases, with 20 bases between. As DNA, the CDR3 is TGTGCCAGTACCCAATTAGGAGGGGCGTCTAATCAGCCCCAGCATTTT. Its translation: CASTQLGGASNQPQHF.

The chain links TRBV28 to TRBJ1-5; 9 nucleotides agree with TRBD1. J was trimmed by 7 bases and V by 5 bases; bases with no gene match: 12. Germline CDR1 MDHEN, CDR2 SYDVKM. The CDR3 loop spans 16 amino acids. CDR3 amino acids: CASSPVGQGLGQPQHF. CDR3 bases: TGTGCCAGCAGTCCAGTCGGACAGGGGTTAGGACAGCCCCAGCATTTT. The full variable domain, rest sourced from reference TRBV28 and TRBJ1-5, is DVKVTQSSRYLVKRTGEKVFLECVQDMDHENMFWYRQDPGLGLRLIYFSYDVKMKEKGDIPEGYSVSREKKERFSLILESASTNQTSMYLCASSPVGQGLGQPQHFGDGTRLSIL.

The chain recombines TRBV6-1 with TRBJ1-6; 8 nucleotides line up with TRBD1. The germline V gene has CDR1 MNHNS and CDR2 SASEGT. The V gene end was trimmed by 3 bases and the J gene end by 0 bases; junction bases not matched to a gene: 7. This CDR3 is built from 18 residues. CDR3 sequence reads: CASSDANQGASYNSPLHF. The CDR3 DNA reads TGTGCCAGCAGTGACGCAAACCAGGGGGCCTCCTATAATTCACCCCTCCACTTT.

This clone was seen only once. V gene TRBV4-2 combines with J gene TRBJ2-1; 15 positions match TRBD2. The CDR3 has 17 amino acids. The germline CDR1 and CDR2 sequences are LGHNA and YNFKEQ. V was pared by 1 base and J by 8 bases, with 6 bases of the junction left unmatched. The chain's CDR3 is CASSQGGLAGGRDEQFF. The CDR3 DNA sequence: TGTGCCAGCAGCCAAGGCGGACTAGCGGGGGGGCGGGATGAGCAGTTCTTC.

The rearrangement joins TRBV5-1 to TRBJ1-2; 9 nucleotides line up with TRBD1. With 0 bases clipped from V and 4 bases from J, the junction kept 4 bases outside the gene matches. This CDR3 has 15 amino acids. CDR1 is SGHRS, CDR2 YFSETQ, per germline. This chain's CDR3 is CASSLAPTGGYGYTF. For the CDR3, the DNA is TGCGCCAGCAGCTTGGCCCCGACAGGGGGCTATGGCTACACCTTC.

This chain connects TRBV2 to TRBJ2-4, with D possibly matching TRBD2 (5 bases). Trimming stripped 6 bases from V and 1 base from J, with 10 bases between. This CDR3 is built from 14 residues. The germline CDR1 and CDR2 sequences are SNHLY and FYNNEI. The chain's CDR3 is CASRREGAKNIQYF. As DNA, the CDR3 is TGTGCCAGCAGACGAGAGGGTGCCAAAAACATTCAGTACTTC.